The 27 T cell receptor beta chains below were found in one sample sequenced in a study of STAT3 mutations in large granular lymphocyte leukemia. No antigen has been assigned to these receptors. The repertoire was sequenced with immunoSEQ multiplex PCR; TCRdb's copy has only in-frame clones and lacks some. The sample has 4,000 to 5,500 clones, 45% to 70% seen once. The study's findings and limits: Every T-LGLL patient had at least one immunodominant TCRbeta clonotype.

Sequenced: peripheral blood mononuclear cells. The receptors derive from a male patient in his fifties with T-cell large granular lymphocyte leukemia. Some clones in this sample may be carry-over from other donors' samples.

This clone has just one count. The rearrangement joins TRBV7-9 to TRBJ2-3; 9 bases align to TRBD2. Per germline, CDR1 SEHNR and CDR2 FQNEAQ (reference sequence). With 10 bases clipped from V and 4 bases from J, the junction kept 9 bases outside the gene matches. The CDR3 has 14 residues. CDR3 nucleotide sequence: TGTGCCAACTCGGAAGCGGGAGGCCCAGATACGCAGTATTTT. Protein product: CANSEAGGPDTQYF.

The genes are TRBV6-6 and TRBJ2-7; 8 bases are shared with TRBD2. Per germline, CDR1 MNHNY and CDR2 SVGAGI (reference sequence). The V segment lost 2 bases and the J segment 4 bases; nucleotides outside the gene matches: 7. The CDR3 is 15 residues long. CDR3 DNA sequence: TGTGCCAGCAGTTACCCGGGACTAGAAGGTTACGAGCAGTACTTC. This sequence encodes CASSYPGLEGYEQYF.

V gene TRBV4-1 combines with J gene TRBJ2-3; 8 nucleotides match TRBD2. V lost 0 bases, J lost 1 base, and 3 bases stayed unmatched. The CDR3 covers 16 residues. Germline CDR1 reads MGHRA; CDR2 reads YSYEKL. The CDR3: CASSQDRAGGTDTQYF. The CDR3 region has the DNA TGCGCCAGCAGCCAAGATCGAGCGGGAGGCACAGATACGCAGTATTTT.

This clone has just a few counts. V is TRBV7-2 and J is TRBJ1-1; perhaps TRBD1 as D (5 bases). Trimming left V 3 bases short and J 1 base short, with 12 bases between. The CDR3 has 15 residues. CDR1 is SGHTA, CDR2 FQGNSA, per germline. CDR3 sequence: CASSFQPTANTEAFF. In DNA, the CDR3 is TGTGCCAGCAGCTTTCAGCCGACAGCGAACACTGAAGCTTTCTTT. Looking up the rest from reference TRBV7-2 and TRBJ1-1 gives the full variable domain: GAGVSQSPSNKVTEKGKDVELRCDPISGHTALYWYRQSLGQGLEFLIYFQGNSAPDKSGLPSDRFSAERTGGSVSTLTIQRTQQEDSAVYLCASSFQPTANTEAFFGQGTRLTVV.

The genes are TRBV4-3 and TRBJ1-2; no definite D call. This CDR3 has 13 residues. In germline, CDR1 is LGHNA, CDR2 YSLEER. Trimming cost V 4 bases and J 3 bases, with 9 bases left between them. The CDR3 spells CASSPFRYYGYTF. CDR3 sequence (DNA): TGCGCCAGCAGCCCGTTCAGGTACTATGGCTACACCTTC.

J is TRBJ2-5 and V is TRBV29-1, with 11 bases that match TRBD2. CDR3 size: 12 residues. Germline values: CDR1 SQVTM, CDR2 ANQGSEA. V gave up 7 bases and J gave up 3 bases; unmatched junction bases: 1. CDR3 in amino acids: CSALAGEETQYF. The CDR3 region has the DNA TGCAGCGCACTAGCGGGAGAAGAGACCCAGTACTTC.

The J gene is TRBJ2-7, the V gene TRBV7-2; 11 positions agree with TRBD2. The CDR3 extends over 19 amino acids. The germline V gene encodes CDR1 SGHTA and CDR2 FQGNSA. Trimming at V came to 6 bases and at J to 1 base, leaving 17 bases not matched to a gene. CDR3 DNA sequence: TGTGCCAGCAGTTACCTTGGGACTAGCGGACGGACGAAATCCTACGAGCAGTACTTC. This encodes CASSYLGTSGRTKSYEQYF.

The rearrangement links TRBV15 to TRBJ1-5; D not certain. CDR3 length: 17 amino acids. Trimming shortened V by 2 bases and J by 2 bases, and 16 bases separated the two germline ends. Germline CDR1 LNHNV, CDR2 YYDKDF (reference sequence). In DNA, the CDR3 is TGTGCCACCAGCAGACGCTTGGCGGTAGGGCGCAATCAGCCCCAGCATTTT. This codes for CATSRRLAVGRNQPQHF.

The V gene is TRBV5-1, the J gene TRBJ1-1; 7 bases are a match to TRBD1. J lost 6 bases, V lost 4 bases, and 9 bases had no gene match. This CDR3 spans 14 amino acids. Per the germline V gene, CDR1 is SGHRS and CDR2 is YFSETQ. CDR3 nucleotide sequence: TGCGCCAGCAGCCCAAGCACGACAGGGCCTGAAGCTTTCTTT. This sequence encodes CASSPSTTGPEAFF.

The chain employs TRBV30 and TRBJ1-2, with unresolved D. The CDR3 covers 13 residues. V lost 0 bases to trimming and J lost 0 bases, with 5 bases between them. From germline, CDR1 is GTSNPN and CDR2 SVGIG (reference sequence). The CDR3 region is CAWSVGPNYGYTF. Here the CDR3 DNA reads TGTGCCTGGAGTGTAGGGCCTAACTATGGCTACACCTTC.

CDR3 protein: CASSLVRGGEQYF. The CDR3 DNA sequence: TGCGCCAGCAGCTTGGTGAGGGGAGGCGAGCAGTACTTC. The chain employs TRBV5-1 and TRBJ2-7, with a possible D match to TRBD2 (6 bases). The V end lost 0 bases, the J end lost 6 bases, and 10 bases lay between the germline ends. The CDR3 runs 13 residues. Per the germline V gene, CDR1 is SGHRS and CDR2 is YFSETQ.

J is TRBJ2-7 and V is TRBV27, with 7 bases identical to TRBD1. The CDR3 runs 14 residues. V lost 5 bases to trimming and J lost 3 bases; unmatched junction nucleotides: 7. The germline gives CDR1 MNHEY, CDR2 SMNVEV (reference sequence). The CDR3 loop is CASSDDREFYEQYF. In DNA form, the CDR3 reads TGTGCCAGCAGTGATGACAGGGAGTTCTACGAGCAGTACTTC.

This clone was detected only a few times. The chain uses TRBV29-1 and TRBJ1-2, with a possible D match to TRBD1 (5 bases). Between the trimmed V and J ends, which lost 6 bases and 5 bases, there was a span of 19 bases. In germline, CDR1 is SQVTM, CDR2 ANQGSEA. The CDR3 extends over 14 amino acids. The CDR3: CSVGGSQPTYGYTF. CDR3 nucleotides: TGCAGCGTGGGGGGGAGTCAGCCCACTTATGGCTACACCTTC.

The gene calls are TRBV10-2 and TRBJ2-2; D is ambiguous. Trimming stripped 9 bases from V and 6 bases from J, with 5 bases between. CDR1 and CDR2 from the germline V gene are WSHSY and SAAADI. There are 10 residues in the CDR3. This CDR3 reads CASQAGELFF. Written as DNA, the CDR3 is TGCGCCAGTCAAGCCGGGGAGCTGTTTTTT.

J is TRBJ2-7 and V is TRBV18; D unresolved. V lost 1 base and J lost 2, with 12 bases in between. This CDR3 region has 15 residues. Germline CDR1 is KGHSH and CDR2 is LQKENI. The CDR3 protein is CASSPHHTVPYEQYF. The CDR3 bases are TGTGCCAGCTCACCACATCACACTGTACCCTACGAGCAGTACTTC.

The rearrangement uses TRBV5-5 and TRBJ1-2, with TRBD1 as a possible D gene (5 bases). Looked up from germline, CDR1 is SGHKS and CDR2 is YYEKEE (reference sequence). The CDR3 loop spans 15 amino acids. The V and J ends lost 5 bases and 2 bases respectively, with 16 bases between them. The CDR3 region has the DNA TGTGCCAGCAGTAGTGGGGGGGAGCCCAACTATGGCTACACCTTC. Translation: CASSSGGEPNYGYTF.

The rearrangement uses TRBV9 and TRBJ2-7; no firm D call. Per the germline V gene, CDR1 is SGDLS and CDR2 is YYNGEE. The V and J ends lost 0 bases and 4 bases respectively, with 14 bases between them. CDR3 length equals 15 residues. The CDR3 region has the DNA TGTGCCAGCAGCGTAGGAACGGTTACGTCTTACGAGCAGTACTTC. Encoded protein: CASSVGTVTSYEQYF.

This chain uses TRBV28 with TRBJ2-7; D gene unclear. This CDR3 contains 14 residues. CDR1 is MDHEN and CDR2 is SYDVKM in the germline V gene. The ends were cut back, 3 bases at V and 2 bases at J, with 11 bases in the middle. The CDR3 DNA reads as TGTGCCAGCAGTTTTGGTCTAGGCACCTACGAGCAGTACTTC. Protein sequence: CASSFGLGTYEQYF.

The V and J genes are TRBV5-1 and TRBJ2-7; D is uncertain. Germline assignment: CDR1 SGHRS and CDR2 YFSETQ. The ends were cut back, 0 bases at V and 2 bases at J, with 9 bases in the middle. The CDR3 covers 14 residues. The CDR3 DNA reads as TGCGCCAGCAGCTTGGCCTCAGGTCCCTACGAGCAGTACTTC. Translating it yields CASSLASGPYEQYF. The full variable domain, with the rest looked up from reference TRBV5-1 and TRBJ2-7, is KAGVTQTPRYLIKTRGQQVTLSCSPISGHRSVSWYQQTPGQGLQFLFEYFSETQRNKGNFPGRFSGRQFSNSRSEMNVSTLELGDSALYLCASSLASGPYEQYFGPGTRLTVT.

Here the CDR3 reads CASSPGGRNGYTF. CDR3 nucleotide sequence: TGTGCCAGCTCACCGGGGGGCAGAAATGGCTACACCTTC. This rearrangement joins TRBV18 to TRBJ1-2; possibly TRBD1 for D (6 bases). Germline V gives CDR1 KGHSH, CDR2 LQKENI. Between the trimmed V and J ends, which lost 3 bases and 6 bases, there was a span of 11 bases. The CDR3 sequence is 13 residues long.

This chain connects TRBV14 to TRBJ2-1; no clear D. Germline V CDR1 and CDR2: SGHDN, FVKESK. The CDR3 length is 12 residues. Deletions cut 1 base from V and 14 bases from J, with 12 bases between. As DNA, the CDR3 is TGTGCCAGCAGCCAAGCTCGGGTGTTCAAGTTCTTC. Its protein product is CASSQARVFKFF.

The rearrangement links TRBV25-1 to TRBJ1-1; tentatively, D is TRBD1 (6 bases). The CDR3 spans 14 residues. The ends were cut back, 6 bases at V and 0 bases at J, with 11 bases in the middle. The germline gives CDR1 MGHDK, CDR2 SYGVNS. The CDR3 sequence: CASSFTGMNTEAFF. In DNA form, the CDR3 reads TGTGCCAGCAGCTTTACAGGGATGAACACTGAAGCTTTCTTT. Full variable domain (remainder filled in from reference TRBV25-1 and TRBJ1-1): EADIYQTPRYLVIGTGKKITLECSQTMGHDKMYWYQQDPGMELHLIHYSYGVNSTEKGDLSSESTVSRIRTEHFPLTLESARPSHTSQYLCASSFTGMNTEAFFGQGTRLTVV.

The V call is TRBV18, the J call TRBJ1-2, with D possibly TRBD1 on 6 matching bases. The CDR3 is 15 residues long. Trimming removed 0 bases from V and 0 bases from J, with 8 bases in between. The germline CDR1 and CDR2 sequences are KGHSH and LQKENI. CDR3 in amino acids: CASSPPAGANYGYTF. The CDR3 region has the DNA TGTGCCAGCTCACCACCGGCAGGGGCTAACTATGGCTACACCTTC. Full variable domain (rest looked up from reference TRBV18 and TRBJ1-2): NAGVMQNPRHLVRRRGQEARLRCSPMKGHSHVYWYRQLPEEGLKFMVYLQKENIIDESGMPKERFSAEFPKEGPSILRIQQVVRGDSAAYFCASSPPAGANYGYTFGSGTRLTVV.

DNA for the CDR3: TGTGCCAGCAGCTTGGATCTCAGGAGGGAGACCCAGTACTTC. Its protein product is CASSLDLRRETQYF. The rearrangement links TRBV5-5 to TRBJ2-5; tentative D call: TRBD2 (5 bases). CDR3 size: 14 residues. Deletions cut 0 bases from V and 5 bases from J, with 11 bases between. CDR1 is SGHKS, CDR2 YYEKEE, per germline (reference sequence).

The CDR3 here is CAWSSSGGWGLGYEQYF. CDR3 DNA sequence: TGTGCCTGGAGTTCTAGCGGGGGATGGGGCCTAGGGTACGAGCAGTACTTC. The chain is built from TRBV30 and TRBJ2-7; the match to TRBD2 covers 10 bases. The CDR3 loop spans 17 amino acids. CDR1 and CDR2 (germline): GTSNPN, SVGIG (reference sequence). Trimming took 2 bases from V and 4 from J; bases not matched to a gene: 14.

This clone occurred a few times. The genes are TRBV25-1 and TRBJ2-2; no clear D gene. The CDR3 totals 16 residues. CDR1 MGHDK and CDR2 SYGVNS come from the germline V gene. Trimming stripped 7 bases from V and 4 bases from J, with 19 bases between. DNA for the CDR3: TGTGCCAGCACCCCGATGCCCGGGTCAATCACCGGGGAGCTGTTTTTT. Translated: CASTPMPGSITGELFF.

The chain uses TRBV5-1 and TRBJ2-7, with 7 bases that match TRBD2. The CDR3 is made up of 17 amino acids. J was trimmed by 0 bases and V by 1 base; bases with no gene match: 10. The germline CDR1 and CDR2 sequences are SGHRS and YFSETQ. CDR3 DNA sequence: TGCGCCAGCAGCTTGAGGTCTAGCGGACCGACCTCCTACGAGCAGTACTTC. Translating gives CASSLRSSGPTSYEQYF. The whole variable domain, filled in from reference TRBV5-1 and TRBJ2-7, reads KAGVTQTPRYLIKTRGQQVTLSCSPISGHRSVSWYQQTPGQGLQFLFEYFSETQRNKGNFPGRFSGRQFSNSRSEMNVSTLELGDSALYLCASSLRSSGPTSYEQYFGPGTRLTVT.